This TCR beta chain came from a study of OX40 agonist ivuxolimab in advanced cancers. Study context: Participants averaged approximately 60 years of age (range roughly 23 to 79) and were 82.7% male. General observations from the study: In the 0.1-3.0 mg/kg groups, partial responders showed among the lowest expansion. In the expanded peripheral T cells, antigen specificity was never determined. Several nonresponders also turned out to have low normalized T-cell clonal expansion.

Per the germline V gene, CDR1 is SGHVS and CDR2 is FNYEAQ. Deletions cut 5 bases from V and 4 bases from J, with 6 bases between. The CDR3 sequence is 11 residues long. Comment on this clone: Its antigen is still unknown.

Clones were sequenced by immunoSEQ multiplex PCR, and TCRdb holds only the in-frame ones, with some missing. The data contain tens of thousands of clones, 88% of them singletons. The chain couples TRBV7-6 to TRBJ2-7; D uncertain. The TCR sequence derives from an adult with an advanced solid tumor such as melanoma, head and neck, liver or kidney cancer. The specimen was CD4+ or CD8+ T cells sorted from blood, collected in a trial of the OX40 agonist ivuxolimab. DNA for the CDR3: TGTGCCAGCAGCCGATTTTACGAGCAGTACTTC. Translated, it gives CASSRFYEQYF. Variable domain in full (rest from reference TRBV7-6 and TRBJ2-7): GAGVSQSPRYKVTKRGQDVALRCDPISGHVSLYWYRQALGQGPEFLTYFNYEAQQDKSGLPNDRFSAERPEGSISTLTIQRTEQRDSAMYRCASSRFYEQYFGPGTRLTVT.